This paragraph reports one TCR beta chain. Read data end 3 residues before the CDR3 end; the end is taken from the germline J gene. This CDR3 spans 15 amino acids. In germline, CDR1 is LNHDA, CDR2 SQIVND (reference sequence). The entry originates in a study of T cell clonality in common variable immunodeficiency. Here immunoSEQ multiplex PCR was the method, and the copy in TCRdb shows in-frame clones only, minus some. The sample holds under 35,000 clones, and no clone turns up only once. This TCR came from a person aged 18-70 years in good health. Input material: peripheral blood mononuclear cells. V is TRBV19 and J is TRBJ2-2, with TRBD1 matching over 8 bases. This CDR3 is CASSIRTGLNSPLFF. The CDR3 DNA, read in part, is TGTGCCAGTAGTATACGGACAGGGCTTAATTCACCG. Variable domain in full (rest from reference TRBV19 and TRBJ2-2): DGGITQSPKYLFRKEGQNVTLSCEQNLNHDAMYWYRQDPGQGLRLIYYSQIVNDFQKGDIAEGYSVSREKKESFPLTVTSAQKNPTAFYLCASSIRTGLNSPLFFGEGSRLTVL.